This T cell receptor beta chain was found in a study of T cells expressing NK-cell markers (TCRdb year 2020). About the investigation overall: Three sorted T-cell subsets (CD3+CD56+NKG2C+, CD3+CD56+NKG2C- and CD3+CD56-NKG2C+) from under 10 donors had their TCR beta-chain repertoires profiled. Among the eight sequenced donors, only one was HCMV-seronegative, while the other seven were HCMV-seropositive. All eight donors whose samples were sequenced were randomly selected healthy volunteers, three of them men and five women. Illumina HiSeq 2000/2500, MiSeq or NextSeq was used to sequence libraries as 2 x 150 bp reads. Overall study results and their limits: Whether the expanded NKG2C-expressing T cell clones were specific for HCMV antigens remained unclear. Those dominant clonotypes were again the most abundant among CD3+CD56-NKG2C+ cells in several donors, at about 25-60.1%. In roughly six donors, the dominant CD3+CD56+NKG2C+ clonotypes ranked among the top 10 CD8+ clonotypes, making up about 1.0-8% of CD8+ T cells.

HCMV serostatus was determined by detecting HCMV-specific IgG in serum with a commercial ELISA kit. Ficoll density gradient centrifugation was used to isolate peripheral blood mononuclear cells from blood. Regarding this clonotype: Its antigen is not yet known.

The germline V gene encodes CDR1 LGHDT and CDR2 YNNKEL (reference sequence). The CDR3 measures 16 amino acids from cysteine to phenylalanine. The record lacks a DNA sequence. The run used an Illumina HiSeq 2000. TCR beta cDNA libraries were prepared using 5'RACE template switching, which introduced a universal primer site and unique molecular identifiers. cDNA synthesis was primed from the TCR beta constant segment, followed by two successive PCR amplification steps. Under the source paper's analysis protocol: MIGEC was used to demultiplex reads and group the reads by UMI, and MiTCR was used to assemble and quantify clonotypes. Only TCR cDNA sequences supported by at least two reads were kept to exclude erroneous sequences. The tcR package was used for downstream repertoire analysis, and clonotypes were matched across fractions by CDR3 nucleotide sequence plus V segment. Antigen specificity was annotated against VDJdb with VDJmatch, allowing one amino acid substitution in CDR3. TCRdb reprocessed the reads, and each CDR3 protein sequence is entered once, without DNA. The V and J calls and clone size are TCRdb's, not the authors'. The sample's clone listing holds 300,000 or so distinct CDR3 sequences. The ten biggest clones cover 4% to 5% of the sample.

The sequence derives from a woman between 18 and 75 years old in good health. This receptor chain uses TRBV3-1 and TRBJ1-1; TCRdb gives TRBD1 as the D gene, but with no DNA this cannot be confirmed. The sequencing sample was made of blood T cells: a sorted CD56 or NKG2C T cell subset, CD4+ or CD8+ T cells, or bulk PBMC T cells (not recorded which). The CDR3 has the sequence CASRGRDRGTNTEAFF.